Each of the 11 T cell receptor beta chains below was sequenced from the same sample in a study of response to subunit inactivated influenza vaccine. In TCRdb, the RT-PCR reads were re-called with MiXCR into one record per CDR3 protein. The table has 200,000 to 300,000 distinct CDR3 sequences, 12% seen once. The sample was non-naive T cells sorted from PBMCs, taken about 14 days before vaccination. The source of these receptors is a man aged 50 or older who received an inactivated influenza vaccine.

The V gene is TRBV9, the J gene TRBJ2-7, with D perhaps assigned TRBD1 or TRBD2 (5 bases each). V lost 2 bases and J lost 7, with 16 bases in between. Germline-derived CDR1 and CDR2 are SGDLS and YYNGEE. CDR3 length equals 14 residues. For the CDR3, the DNA is TGTGCCAGCAGCGTCGGGGACCTGGGTGTGGAGCAGTACTTC. It is translated as CASSVGDLGVEQYF.

The sample holds many counts of this clonotype. The chain combines TRBV29-1 with TRBJ2-1, with 7 positions matching TRBD1. The germline gives CDR1 SQVTM, CDR2 ANQGSEA. V trimming: 6 bases; J trimming: 9 bases; junction bases outside the gene matches: 11. This CDR3 spans 13 amino acids. The CDR3 region is CSVRTTGNFEQFF. The CDR3 region has the DNA TGCAGCGTACGCACGACAGGGAACTTTGAGCAGTTCTTC.

This chain joins TRBV5-8 and TRBJ2-1; D not certain. The germline CDR1 and CDR2 sequences are SGHTS and YDEGEE. Trimming cost V 8 bases and J 3 bases, with 18 bases left between them. The CDR3 extends over 15 amino acids. This CDR3 reads CARSPGPRGYNEQFF. CDR3 sequence (DNA): TGTGCCAGGAGCCCCGGGCCTCGCGGCTACAATGAGCAGTTCTTC.

This clonotype has at least ten counts. The CDR3 DNA sequence: TGCAGCGTTGACGGGGACCAAGAGACCCAGTACTTC. It is translated as CSVDGDQETQYF. The chain combines TRBV29-1 with TRBJ2-5; D is possibly TRBD2 (5 bases). Germline V lookup: CDR1 SQVTM, CDR2 ANQGSEA. V dropped 3 bases and J dropped 0 bases, with 5 bases sitting between them. This CDR3 region has 12 residues.

The CDR3 protein is CASSYMLQEQYF. The CDR3 DNA is TGTGCCAGCAGTTACATGTTGCAAGAGCAGTACTTC. J is TRBJ2-7 and V is TRBV6-2 or TRBV6-3; no clear D gene. Germline-derived CDR1 and CDR2 are MNHEY and SVGEGT. Trimming shortened V by 2 bases and J by 7 bases, and 9 bases separated the two germline ends. CDR3 length equals 12 residues.

V usage is TRBV4-3 and J usage is TRBJ2-7; perhaps TRBD1 as D (6 bases). CDR3 length: 15 residues. Deletions cut 4 bases from V and 0 bases from J, with 13 bases between. Germline V lookup: CDR1 LGHNA, CDR2 YSLEER. The DNA for the CDR3 is TGCGCCAGCAGCCTCGGAAGGGACATCTCCTACGAGCAGTACTTC. Protein product: CASSLGRDISYEQYF.

This clonotype has a count of ten or more. The chain has TRBV7-2 and TRBJ2-3; D possibly corresponds to TRBD1 (5 bases). Trimming took off 7 bases at V and 4 bases at J, with 18 bases between the two ends. Per germline, CDR1 SGHTA and CDR2 FQGNSA. The CDR3 spans 15 residues. The CDR3 region has the DNA TGTGCCAGCACCCAAGCAGGGTGGGGTGCAGATACGCAGTATTTT. It translates to CASTQAGWGADTQYF.

In its sample, this clonotype was seen many times. V gene TRBV6-1 combines with J gene TRBJ1-5, with a possible D match to TRBD1 (5 bases). This CDR3 is built from 16 residues. The V end lost 7 bases, the J end lost 0 bases, and 16 bases lay between the germline ends. The germline V gene has CDR1 MNHNS and CDR2 SASEGT. The CDR3 sequence is CASNPGPRISNQPQHF. CDR3 sequence (DNA): TGTGCCAGCAACCCGGGACCCAGAATTAGCAATCAGCCCCAGCATTTT.

About this clonotype: A much larger clone differs by one base, so this may be a read error. The gene calls are TRBV12-3 or TRBV12-4 and TRBJ1-5, with D uncertain. The CDR3 contains 13 residues. This CDR3 is CASSLQENQPQPF. In nucleotides, the CDR3 is TGTGCCAGCAGTTTGCAGGAAAATCAGCCCCAGCCTTTT.

V and J are TRBV18 and TRBJ2-2; D remains unclear. The CDR3 length is 15 residues. V shed 2 bases and J shed 0 bases, with 7 bases lying between them. Germline assignment: CDR1 KGHSH and CDR2 LQKENI. In DNA, the CDR3 is TGTGCCAGCTCACCAACGACCGCGAACACCGGGGAGCTGTTTTTT. This codes for CASSPTTANTGELFF.

This clonotype has ten or more counts. V and J are TRBV12-3 or TRBV12-4 and TRBJ1-2; the match to TRBD1 covers 7 bases. This CDR3 is 16 amino acids long. J lost 5 bases, V lost 7 bases, and 16 bases had no gene match. The CDR3 coding sequence is TGTGCCAGCACACTTGGGTTGGTGGGACAGCCTTATGGCTACACCTTC. This sequence encodes CASTLGLVGQPYGYTF.